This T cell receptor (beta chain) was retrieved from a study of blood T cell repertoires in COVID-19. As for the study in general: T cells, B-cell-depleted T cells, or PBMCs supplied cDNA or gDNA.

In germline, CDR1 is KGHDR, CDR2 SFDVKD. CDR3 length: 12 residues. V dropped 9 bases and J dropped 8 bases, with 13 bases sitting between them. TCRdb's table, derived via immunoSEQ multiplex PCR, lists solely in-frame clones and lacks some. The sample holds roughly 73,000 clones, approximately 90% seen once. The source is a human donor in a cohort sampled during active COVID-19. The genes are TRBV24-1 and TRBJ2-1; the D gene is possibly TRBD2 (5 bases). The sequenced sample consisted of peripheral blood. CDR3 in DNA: TGTGCCACCCGGGGAGCAGGCGATGAGCAGTTCTTC. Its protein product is CATRGAGDEQFF.